This T cell receptor beta chain was sequenced for a study of identifying expanded T cells in peripheral blood. The study's findings and limits: Technical replicates showed roughly 1.2 changed clones; about 2 weeks about 16.4; four weeks 19.

A word on this clone: Antigen specificity is unknown.

The CDR3 is 15 residues long. The germline V gene encodes CDR1 LNHDA and CDR2 SQIVND (reference sequence). V lost 5 bases to trimming and J lost 3 bases; unmatched junction nucleotides: 10. TCRdb's table, derived via immunoSEQ multiplex PCR, lists solely in-frame clones and lacks some. The sample holds around 100,000 clones, over 70% seen once. No infections or other immune events were documented during collection. The sequence was obtained from a person between 18 and 75 years old in good health. The chain combines TRBV19 with TRBJ2-7; 7 nucleotides align to TRBD2. The sample comprised blood. The DNA for the CDR3 is TGTGCCAGTAGTCGGTCTGTAGGGAGGGGCTACGAGCAGTACTTC. This codes for CASSRSVGRGYEQYF.